The 25 T cell receptor beta chains below come from one sample, sequenced in a study of T cells in Graves' hyperthyroidism and ophthalmopathy. Amplification yielded TCR beta CDR3 regions, with RNA transcripts as the source. HTBI primers were used for first-round RT-PCR of the TCR CDR3. TCRdb recomputed calls from the multiplex PCR reads with MiXCR, one row per CDR3 protein. The profile covers approximately 480,000 distinct CDR3 sequences, with around 21% appearing a single time and about 26% taken by the ten largest. Source material: blood. The receptor set was obtained from a man aged 18-30 years with Graves' hyperthyroidism.

This clonotype came up a few times. The J gene is TRBJ1-1, the V gene TRBV12-3 or TRBV12-4; D may be TRBD1 (5 bases). The CDR3 sequence is 16 residues long. Between the trimmed V and J ends, which lost 3 bases and 0 bases, there was a span of 14 bases. The CDR3 sequence is CASSLRGTKMNTEAFF. DNA of the CDR3: TGTGCCAGCAGTTTGAGAGGGACCAAGATGAACACTGAAGCTTTCTTT.

The chain links TRBV3-1 to TRBJ1-5; 7 positions match TRBD1. V dropped 3 bases and J dropped 5; count of bases not matched to a gene: 7. CDR3 length equals 15 residues. Germline CDR1 and CDR2: LGHDT and YNNKEL (reference sequence). CDR3 coding DNA: TGTGCCAGCAGCCAGGATACAGGGGATCATCAGCCCCAGCATTTT. It yields the protein CASSQDTGDHQPQHF.

The table lists this clonotype with many counts. The gene calls are TRBV28 and TRBJ2-5, with D hard to call. The germline gives CDR1 MDHEN, CDR2 SYDVKM. The CDR3 extends over 13 amino acids. V dropped 7 bases and J dropped 2 bases, with 11 bases sitting between them. The CDR3: CASISRRQETQYF. The CDR3 DNA reads TGTGCCAGCATTTCGAGGCGGCAAGAGACCCAGTACTTC.

This clonotype was found once. A read error may account for a junction end that differs from germline. The chain is built from TRBV12-3 or TRBV12-4 and TRBJ2-7; no clear D gene. CDR3 length equals 15 residues. DNA for the CDR3: TGCGCCAGCAGCCAAGCAGGCTCCCGCACCTACGAGCAGTACTTC. Its translation is CASSQAGSRTYEQYF.

This clonotype was detected ten times or more. The chain has TRBV6-1 and TRBJ1-1, with a tentative D call TRBD1 (6 bases). V lost 6 bases, J lost 0 bases, and 11 bases lay in between. Per the germline V gene, CDR1 is MNHNS and CDR2 is SASEGT. This CDR3 spans 14 amino acids. The CDR3 loop is CASRIQGMNTEAFF. The CDR3 DNA is TGTGCCAGCAGGATCCAGGGGATGAACACTGAAGCTTTCTTT.

The chain has TRBV7-9 and TRBJ2-5; tentative D call: TRBD2 (5 bases). The germline V and J ends were trimmed by 4 bases and 2 bases, with 14 bases remaining between them. CDR3 length: 15 amino acids. The germline CDR1 and CDR2 sequences are SEHNR and FQNEAQ (reference sequence). DNA of the CDR3: TGTGCCAGCAGCTCCCTGAGGGCGGTGCAAGAGACCCAGTACTTC. It yields the protein CASSSLRAVQETQYF.

This clonotype was counted many times. The chain recombines TRBV29-1 with TRBJ1-1, with D unresolved. Germline V gives CDR1 SQVTM, CDR2 ANQGSEA. The CDR3 covers 11 residues. V lost 0 bases, J lost 11 bases, and 10 bases lay in between. CDR3 residues: CSVEDGLNAFF. The CDR3 DNA sequence: TGCAGCGTTGAAGATGGGCTCAACGCTTTCTTT. The full variable domain, in which reference TRBV29-1 and TRBJ1-1 provide the parts outside the CDR3, is SAVISQKPSRDICQRGTSLTIQCQVDSQVTMMFWYRQQPGQSLTLIATANQGSEATYESGFVIDKFPISRPNLTFSTLTVSNMSPEDSSIYLCSVEDGLNAFFGQGTRLTVV.

V gene TRBV7-9 combines with J gene TRBJ1-2; D remains ambiguous. The V gene lost 2 bases and the J gene lost 8 bases, with 18 bases spanning the gap. CDR1 and CDR2 (germline): SEHNR, FQNEAQ (reference sequence). This CDR3 comprises 15 residues. Here the CDR3 reads CASSLKDARGSGYTF. CDR3 nucleotides: TGTGCCAGCAGCTTAAAAGACGCGCGGGGTTCCGGCTACACCTTC.

The gene calls are TRBV6-5 and TRBJ1-2; 12 nucleotides align to TRBD1. CDR3 length: 16 residues. J gave up 7 bases and V 3 bases, and 9 bases lay outside the gene matches. The V gene's germline CDR1 is MNHEY and CDR2 SVGAGI. CDR3 residues: CASSYTRDRGRSGYTF. CDR3 coding DNA: TGTGCCAGCAGTTATACTCGGGACAGGGGGCGAAGTGGCTACACCTTC.

This clonotype came up many times. This sequence joins TRBV7-9 and TRBJ2-7; D is undetermined. V lost 10 bases to trimming and J lost 5 bases, with 18 bases between them. Germline V CDR1 and CDR2: SEHNR, FQNEAQ (reference sequence). The CDR3 has 13 residues. The CDR3 protein is CATSRVPGHEQYF. The CDR3, as DNA: TGTGCCACTTCCCGGGTTCCGGGCCACGAGCAGTACTTC.

There are many counts of this clonotype. The chain carries TRBV28 and TRBJ2-5, with no clear D. CDR1 is MDHEN and CDR2 is SYDVKM in the germline V gene. The CDR3 totals 13 residues. V lost 3 bases and J lost 5, with 10 bases in between. The CDR3 here is CASSFPRLETQYF. CDR3 coding DNA: TGTGCCAGCAGTTTTCCTAGGTTGGAGACCCAGTACTTC.

The chain joins TRBV27 to TRBJ2-7; D call uncertain. Germline values: CDR1 MNHEY, CDR2 SMNVEV (reference sequence). The CDR3 is 15 amino acids. Trimming pared 1 base from V and 3 bases from J, leaving 13 bases between. CDR3: CASSLYPGSSYEQYF. The CDR3 DNA reads as TGTGCCAGCAGTTTATACCCCGGGTCTAGCTACGAGCAGTACTTC.

This clonotype was detected many times. V usage is TRBV11-2 and J usage is TRBJ1-6; D not resolved. V was shortened by 5 bases and J by 0 bases, with 5 bases between the two germline ends. CDR3 size: 14 residues. Per the germline V gene, CDR1 is SGHAT and CDR2 is FQNNGV. The CDR3 DNA reads as TGTGCCAGCAGCATCCTCTCCTATAATTCACCCCTCCACTTT. Translated: CASSILSYNSPLHF.

The count of this clonotype is one. The chain is built from TRBV6-4 and TRBJ2-7; D perhaps matches TRBD1 (7 bases). The CDR3 length is 19 residues. Germline lookup yields CDR1 MRHNA and CDR2 SNTAGT. Trimming cost V 4 bases and J 3 bases, with 28 bases left between them. The CDR3 DNA sequence: TGTGCCAGCAGTGCACTGAGCCCACACGGGGGACAGCGATACTACGAGCAGTACTTC. It is translated as CASSALSPHGGQRYYEQYF.

This clonotype has ten or more counts. The chain links TRBV7-9 to TRBJ2-7; no reliable D call. Germline assignment: CDR1 SEHNR and CDR2 FQNEAQ (reference sequence). Trimming left V 0 bases short and J 6 bases short, with 9 bases between. The CDR3 is 13 amino acids. The CDR3 spells CASSLAIGGEQYF. CDR3 sequence (DNA): TGTGCCAGCAGCTTAGCGATAGGTGGCGAGCAGTACTTC.

This clonotype was recorded at least ten times. V usage is TRBV28 and J usage is TRBJ2-7, with 9 nucleotides matching TRBD2. Germline V gene sequence: CDR1 MDHEN, CDR2 SYDVKM. The CDR3 runs 17 residues. Unmatched junction bases numbered 11, after V lost 5 bases and J lost 0 bases. CDR3: CASSPQFSGGRSYEQYF. CDR3 bases: TGTGCCAGCAGTCCTCAATTTAGCGGGGGCCGCTCCTACGAGCAGTACTTC. Filled out from reference TRBV28 and TRBJ2-7, the complete variable domain reads DVKVTQSSRYLVKRTGEKVFLECVQDMDHENMFWYRQDPGLGLRLIYFSYDVKMKEKGDIPEGYSVSREKKERFSLILESASTNQTSMYLCASSPQFSGGRSYEQYFGPGTRLTVT.

The V and J genes are TRBV5-1 and TRBJ1-3, with 10 bases that match TRBD1. V was pared by 0 bases and J by 0 bases, with 6 bases of the junction left unmatched. Germline V lookup: CDR1 SGHRS, CDR2 YFSETQ. CDR3 size: 18 residues. CDR3 DNA: TGCGCCAGCAGCTTGGGGGACAGGGGTCCCCTCTCTGGAAACACCATATATTTT. This encodes CASSLGDRGPLSGNTIYF. Using reference TRBV5-1 and TRBJ1-3 for the parts outside the CDR3, the full variable domain is KAGVTQTPRYLIKTRGQQVTLSCSPISGHRSVSWYQQTPGQGLQFLFEYFSETQRNKGNFPGRFSGRQFSNSRSEMNVSTLELGDSALYLCASSLGDRGPLSGNTIYFGEGSWLTVV.

The table lists this clonotype with many counts. V is TRBV20-1 and J is TRBJ2-7; TRBD1 aligns across 7 bases. The CDR3 is made up of 16 amino acids. Germline assignment: CDR1 DFQATT and CDR2 SNEGSKA (reference sequence). After removal of 5 bases from V and 2 bases from J, the junction contained 15 bases not matched to a gene. The CDR3 sequence: CSAQTLDRIDPYEQYF. The CDR3 bases are TGCAGTGCTCAAACTTTGGACAGGATCGACCCCTACGAGCAGTACTTC.

In its sample, this clonotype was seen a few times. J is TRBJ1-2 and V is TRBV29-1, with D tentatively TRBD1 (6 bases). V was clipped by 0 bases and J by 3 bases, with 14 bases between them. Germline V lookup: CDR1 SQVTM, CDR2 ANQGSEA. The CDR3 totals 15 residues. DNA for the CDR3: TGCAGCGTTGAAGATAGGGGGAGGGGAGACTATGGCTACACCTTC. Encoded protein: CSVEDRGRGDYGYTF. The whole variable domain, remainder taken from reference TRBV29-1 and TRBJ1-2, is SAVISQKPSRDICQRGTSLTIQCQVDSQVTMMFWYRQQPGQSLTLIATANQGSEATYESGFVIDKFPISRPNLTFSTLTVSNMSPEDSSIYLCSVEDRGRGDYGYTFGSGTRLTVV.

The gene calls are TRBV25-1 and TRBJ2-5; 8 positions agree with TRBD1. This CDR3 is 18 amino acids long. V lost 3 bases, J lost 2 bases, and 14 bases stayed unmatched. CDR1 and CDR2 from the germline V gene are MGHDK and SYGVNS. The CDR3 sequence is CASSDPAGPGQEQETQYF. The CDR3 nucleotides are TGTGCCAGCAGTGACCCCGCGGGCCCGGGACAGGAGCAAGAGACCCAGTACTTC.

This clonotype has at least ten counts. CDR3 sequence: CSARDSLRTGYYGYTF. The DNA of the CDR3 is TGCAGTGCTAGAGATTCGCTGAGGACAGGGTACTATGGCTACACCTTC. V is TRBV20-1 and J is TRBJ1-2; 8 nucleotides agree with TRBD1. Germline assignment: CDR1 DFQATT and CDR2 SNEGSKA (reference sequence). CDR3 length: 16 amino acids. J was trimmed by 3 bases and V by 0 bases; bases with no gene match: 9.

This clonotype has more than one count but fewer than ten. This chain links TRBV29-1 with TRBJ1-1, with a tentative D call TRBD1 (5 bases). This CDR3 spans 13 amino acids. The germline V gene encodes CDR1 SQVTM and CDR2 ANQGSEA. V was clipped by 7 bases and J by 0 bases, with 12 bases between them. The CDR3 region has the DNA TGCAGCGGGGGGGAAGGGGTGAACACTGAAGCTTTCTTT. Translated, it gives CSGGEGVNTEAFF.

V and J are TRBV6-5 and TRBJ2-7; no clear D. CDR3 length equals 15 residues. Trimming pared 0 bases from V and 3 bases from J, leaving 12 bases between. CDR1 and CDR2 from the germline V gene are MNHEY and SVGAGI. CDR3 bases: TGTGCCAGCAGTTACTCTTCAGAAGGGTACTACGAGCAGTACTTC. Protein product: CASSYSSEGYYEQYF.

At least ten counts were recorded for this clonotype. This chain's CDR3 is CASSLRYDRAAFF. DNA for the CDR3: TGTGCCAGCAGTTTACGGTATGACAGGGCGGCTTTCTTT. The rearrangement uses TRBV27 and TRBJ1-1, with 7 bases aligning to TRBD1. Losses at the gene ends were 2 bases for V and 11 bases for J; bases not matched to a gene: 8. This CDR3 spans 13 amino acids. Looked up from germline, CDR1 is MNHEY and CDR2 is SMNVEV (reference sequence).

This clonotype showed up just a few times. The chain employs TRBV28 and TRBJ2-2, with D possibly matching TRBD2 (7 bases). Germline CDR1 MDHEN, CDR2 SYDVKM. Trimming cost V 2 bases and J 4 bases, with 14 bases left between them. The CDR3 is 16 amino acids. CDR3 sequence reads: CASSLRRGLSTGELFF. The CDR3 DNA is TGTGCCAGCAGTTTACGGCGGGGGCTATCCACCGGGGAGCTGTTTTTT.